The 15 T cell receptor beta chains below all came from one sample that was sequenced in a study of blood T cell repertoires in COVID-19. The data were produced by immunoSEQ multiplex PCR, yet TCRdb's version contains in-frame clones alone and is incomplete. Here the sample spans 150,000 to 200,000 clones, roughly 81% being singletons. Sequencing was done on a sample of peripheral blood. These receptors were obtained from a man between 40 and 49 years old with acute or convalescent COVID-19.

This chain uses TRBV7-8 with TRBJ2-5; 10 bases match TRBD2. This CDR3 is 14 amino acids long. V trimming: 5 bases; J trimming: 3 bases; junction bases outside the gene matches: 3. Germline CDR1 SGHVS, CDR2 FQNEAQ. Here the CDR3 reads CASSRGLAEETQYF. CDR3 DNA: TGTGCCAGCAGCCGAGGACTAGCGGAAGAGACCCAGTACTTC. The full variable domain, rest sourced from reference TRBV7-8 and TRBJ2-5, is GAGVSQSPRYKVAKRGQDVALRCDPISGHVSLFWYQQALGQGPEFLTYFQNEAQLDKSGLPSDRFFAERPEGSVSTLKIQRTQQEDSAVYLCASSRGLAEETQYFGPGTRLLVL.

The chain employs TRBV5-4 and TRBJ2-2, with TRBD1 matching 10 bases. V shed 3 bases and J 5 bases; nucleotides not matched to a gene: 4. This CDR3 has 15 residues. The germline V gene encodes CDR1 SGHNT and CDR2 YYREEE (reference sequence). This CDR3 reads CASSYGTGVTGELFF. In nucleotides, the CDR3 is TGTGCCAGCAGCTATGGGACAGGGGTAACCGGGGAGCTGTTTTTT.

This chain's CDR3 is CASSEGGGVDYEQYF. The CDR3 DNA is TGTGCCAGCAGTGAAGGAGGGGGGGTTGACTACGAGCAGTACTTC. The V and J genes are TRBV6-1 and TRBJ2-7, with D maybe TRBD2 (7 bases). Deletions cut 1 base from V and 3 bases from J, with 13 bases between. The CDR3 extends over 15 amino acids. Germline V gene lookup returns CDR1 MNHNS and CDR2 SASEGT.

This rearrangement joins TRBV4-2 to TRBJ1-4; the D gene is possibly TRBD1 (5 bases). V was trimmed by 0 bases and J by 5 bases, leaving 13 bases between them. The germline gives CDR1 LGHNA, CDR2 YNFKEQ. This CDR3 is 16 amino acids long. CDR3 region: CASSQEGQGTNEKLFF. The CDR3 DNA reads as TGTGCCAGCAGCCAAGAGGGTCAGGGAACGAATGAAAAACTGTTTTTT.

The rearrangement joins TRBV30 to TRBJ1-3; D is unresolved. Germline CDR1 and CDR2: GTSNPN and SVGIG (reference sequence). With 0 bases removed from V and 1 base from J, the gap between germline ends came to 4 bases. This CDR3 has 13 amino acids. The CDR3 spells CAWSVASGNTIYF. CDR3 in DNA: TGTGCCTGGAGTGTAGCTTCTGGAAACACCATATATTTT.

V is TRBV3-1 (or the pseudogene TRBV3-2) and J is TRBJ2-7; 9 positions match TRBD2. With 1 base clipped from V and 6 bases from J, the junction kept 13 bases outside the gene matches. Germline V CDR1 and CDR2: LGHDT, YNNKEL (reference sequence). CDR3 length: 17 residues. As DNA, the CDR3 is TGTGCCAGCAGCCAAGCTAATAGCGGGGGTTCGGCCTTCGAGCAGTACTTC. Its translation is CASSQANSGGSAFEQYF.

The gene calls are TRBV25-1 and TRBJ1-4; D is perhaps TRBD1 (5 bases). The CDR3 contains 14 residues. The germline gives CDR1 MGHDK, CDR2 SYGVNS. V was cut by 8 bases and J by 0 bases, with 10 bases left in between. The CDR3 sequence: CASGDSATNEKLFF. The DNA for the CDR3 is TGTGCCAGCGGGGACTCTGCAACTAATGAAAAACTGTTTTTT.

CDR3 sequence: CASSPRPLSGGDTQYF. The CDR3 DNA is TGTGCCAGCTCACCCCGTCCTTTGTCTGGGGGGGATACGCAGTATTTT. This rearrangement joins TRBV18 to TRBJ2-3, with D possibly matching TRBD2 (6 bases). The germline gives CDR1 KGHSH, CDR2 LQKENI. V lost 3 bases and J 6 bases, leaving 19 bases between the germline ends. This CDR3 comprises 16 residues.

Details on this clone: The identical CDR3 is also encoded by other nucleotide sequences in the sample. The rearrangement joins TRBV5-6 to TRBJ1-1, with 7 bases that match TRBD1. Losses at the gene ends were 2 bases for V and 5 bases for J; bases not matched to a gene: 3. The germline CDR1 and CDR2 sequences are SGHDT and YYEEEE. There are 13 residues in the CDR3. The CDR3 here is CASSFDRDTEAFF. The CDR3, as DNA: TGTGCCAGCAGCTTTGACAGGGATACTGAAGCTTTCTTT.

V and J are TRBV9 and TRBJ1-4; unclear D gene. The CDR3 spans 15 residues. The germline V gene encodes CDR1 SGDLS and CDR2 YYNGEE. With 0 bases removed from V and 8 bases from J, the gap between germline ends came to 14 bases. This CDR3 reads CASSVGRGEDEKLFF. In DNA form, the CDR3 reads TGTGCCAGCAGCGTAGGCCGGGGAGAAGACGAAAAACTGTTTTTT.

The chain is built from TRBV27 and TRBJ1-2, with 10 bases fitting TRBD1. The CDR3 covers 15 residues. Per germline, CDR1 MNHEY and CDR2 SMNVEV (reference sequence). Germline trimming cut 5 bases from V and 4 bases from J; bases unmatched to any gene: 7. DNA for the CDR3: TGTGCCAGCAGTGCGACGACAGGGGGCGGCTATGGCTACACCTTC. It codes for CASSATTGGGYGYTF.

The V call is TRBV5-4, the J call TRBJ1-2, with a weak D call TRBD1 (5 bases). Trimming cost V 0 bases and J 6 bases, with 15 bases left between them. Germline values: CDR1 SGHNT, CDR2 YYREEE (reference sequence). The CDR3 has 15 residues. This chain's CDR3 is CASSLEKGRVDGYTF. The CDR3 coding sequence is TGTGCCAGCAGCTTGGAAAAGGGCAGGGTGGATGGCTACACCTTC.

The chain employs TRBV7-3 and TRBJ2-5, with D perhaps matching TRBD1 (5 bases). With 5 bases removed from V and 2 bases from J, the gap between germline ends came to 9 bases. This CDR3 contains 13 residues. Germline V lookup: CDR1 SGHTA, CDR2 FQGTGA. CDR3 DNA sequence: TGTGCCAGCAGCCCAGCAGGGCAAGAGACCCAGTACTTC. Its protein product is CASSPAGQETQYF. Full variable domain (remainder filled in from reference TRBV7-3 and TRBJ2-5): GAGVSQTPSNKVTEKGKYVELRCDPISGHTALYWYRQSLGQGPEFLIYFQGTGAADDSGLPNDRFFAVRPEGSVSTLKIQRTERGDSAVYLCASSPAGQETQYFGPGTRLLVL.

This rearrangement joins TRBV5-1 to TRBJ2-5; a possible D gene is TRBD1 (6 bases). The CDR3 has 15 amino acids. Germline-derived CDR1 and CDR2 are SGHRS and YFSETQ. With 4 bases removed from V and 5 bases from J, the gap between germline ends came to 18 bases. Here the CDR3 DNA reads TGCGCCAGCAGCGAGGCCATGGGGGCCAGGGAGACCCAGTACTTC. It codes for CASSEAMGARETQYF.

The chain employs TRBV28 and TRBJ2-7, with 9 bases aligning to TRBD1. This CDR3 is built from 17 residues. The germline gives CDR1 MDHEN, CDR2 SYDVKM. The ends lost 5 bases at V and 1 base at J; junction bases unmatched: 12. DNA of the CDR3: TGTGCCAGCAGTAAACAAGACAGGGGGGGGCTTTCCTACGAGCAGTACTTC. Translation gives CASSKQDRGGLSYEQYF.